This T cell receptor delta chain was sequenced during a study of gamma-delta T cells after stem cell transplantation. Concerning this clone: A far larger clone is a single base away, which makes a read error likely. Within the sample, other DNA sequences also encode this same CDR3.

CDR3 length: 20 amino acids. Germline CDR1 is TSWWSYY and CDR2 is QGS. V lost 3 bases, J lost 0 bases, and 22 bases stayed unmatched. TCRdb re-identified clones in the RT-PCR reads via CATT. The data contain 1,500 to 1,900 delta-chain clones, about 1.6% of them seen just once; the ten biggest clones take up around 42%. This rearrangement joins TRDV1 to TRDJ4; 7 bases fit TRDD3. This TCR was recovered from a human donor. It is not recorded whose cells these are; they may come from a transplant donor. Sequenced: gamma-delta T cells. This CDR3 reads CALGDSRTPSVLGITRPLIF. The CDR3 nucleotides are TGTGCTCTTGGGGATTCTAGGACCCCCAGCGTACTGGGGATAACCAGACCCCTGATCTTT.